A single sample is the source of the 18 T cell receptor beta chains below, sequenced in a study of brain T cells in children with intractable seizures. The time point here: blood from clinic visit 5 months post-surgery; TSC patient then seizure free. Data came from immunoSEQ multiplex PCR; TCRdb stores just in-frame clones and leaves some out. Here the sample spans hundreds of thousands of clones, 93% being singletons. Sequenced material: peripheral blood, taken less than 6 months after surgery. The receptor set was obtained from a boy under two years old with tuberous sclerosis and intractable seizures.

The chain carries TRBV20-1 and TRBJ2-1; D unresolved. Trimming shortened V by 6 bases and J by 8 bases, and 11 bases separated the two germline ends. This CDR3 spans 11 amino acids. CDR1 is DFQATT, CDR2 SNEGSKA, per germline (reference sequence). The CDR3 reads CSAKDAYEQFF. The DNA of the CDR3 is TGCAGTGCCAAAGATGCATATGAGCAGTTCTTC.

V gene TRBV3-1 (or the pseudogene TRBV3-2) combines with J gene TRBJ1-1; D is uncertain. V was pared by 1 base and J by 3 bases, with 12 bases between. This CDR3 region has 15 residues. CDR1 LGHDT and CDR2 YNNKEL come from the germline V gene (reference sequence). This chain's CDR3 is CASSQVETLDTEAFF. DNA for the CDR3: TGTGCCAGCAGCCAAGTAGAGACGCTTGACACTGAAGCTTTCTTT.

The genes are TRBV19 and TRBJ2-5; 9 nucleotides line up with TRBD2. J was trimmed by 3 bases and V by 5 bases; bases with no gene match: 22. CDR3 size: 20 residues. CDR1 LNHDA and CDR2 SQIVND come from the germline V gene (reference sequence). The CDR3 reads CASSSLSPGLPRGGEETQYF. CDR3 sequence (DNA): TGTGCCAGTAGTTCTCTATCCCCGGGGTTGCCGCGGGGGGGGGAAGAGACCCAGTACTTC.

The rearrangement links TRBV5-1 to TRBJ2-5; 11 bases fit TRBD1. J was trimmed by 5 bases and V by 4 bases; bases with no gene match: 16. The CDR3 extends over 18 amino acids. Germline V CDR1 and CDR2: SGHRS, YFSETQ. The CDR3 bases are TGCGCCAGCAGCCAACGAAACACTGGGGACAGGGGGTTGGAGACCCAGTACTTC. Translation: CASSQRNTGDRGLETQYF.

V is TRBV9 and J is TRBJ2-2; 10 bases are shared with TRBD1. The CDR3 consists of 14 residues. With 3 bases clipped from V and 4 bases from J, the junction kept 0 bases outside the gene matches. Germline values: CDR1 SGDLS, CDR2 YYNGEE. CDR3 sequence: CASSGTGGTGELFF. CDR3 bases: TGTGCCAGCAGCGGGACAGGGGGCACCGGGGAGCTGTTTTTT.

The CDR3 nucleotides are TGTGCCAGCAGCCAAGATAGTGTGGGCCCCGGGAGAGATACGCAGTATTTT. It translates to CASSQDSVGPGRDTQYF. The chain employs TRBV3-1 (or the pseudogene TRBV3-2) and TRBJ2-3; a possible D gene is TRBD2 (6 bases). The germline V and J ends were trimmed by 0 bases and 5 bases, with 18 bases remaining between them. The CDR3 runs to 17 residues. Germline CDR1 LGHDT, CDR2 YNNKEL (reference sequence).

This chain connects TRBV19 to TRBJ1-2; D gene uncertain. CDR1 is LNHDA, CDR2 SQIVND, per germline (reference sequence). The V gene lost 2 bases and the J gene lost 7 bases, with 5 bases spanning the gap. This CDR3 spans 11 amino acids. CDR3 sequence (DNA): TGTGCCAGTAGTATATGGTCTGGCTACACCTTC. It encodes CASSIWSGYTF.

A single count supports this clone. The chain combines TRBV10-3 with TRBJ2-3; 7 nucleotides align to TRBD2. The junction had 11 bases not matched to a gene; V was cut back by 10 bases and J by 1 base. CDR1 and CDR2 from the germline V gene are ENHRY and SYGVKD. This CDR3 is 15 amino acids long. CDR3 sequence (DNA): TGTGCCACTCATGCCTGGGGGGGAGGCACAGATACGCAGTATTTT. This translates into CATHAWGGGTDTQYF.

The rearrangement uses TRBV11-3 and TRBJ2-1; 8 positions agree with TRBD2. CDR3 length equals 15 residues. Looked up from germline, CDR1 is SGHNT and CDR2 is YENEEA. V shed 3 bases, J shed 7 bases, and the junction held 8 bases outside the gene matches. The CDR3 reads CASSFDGRGFNEQFF. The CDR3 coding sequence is TGTGCCAGCAGCTTCGACGGGAGGGGGTTTAATGAGCAGTTCTTC.

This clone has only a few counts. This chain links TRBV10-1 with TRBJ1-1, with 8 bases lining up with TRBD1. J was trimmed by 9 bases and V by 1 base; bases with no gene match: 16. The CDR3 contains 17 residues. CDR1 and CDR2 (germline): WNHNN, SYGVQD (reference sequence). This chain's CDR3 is CASSELFQGARLSKAFF. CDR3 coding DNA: TGCGCCAGCAGTGAGTTGTTTCAGGGGGCGCGACTGTCCAAAGCTTTCTTT.

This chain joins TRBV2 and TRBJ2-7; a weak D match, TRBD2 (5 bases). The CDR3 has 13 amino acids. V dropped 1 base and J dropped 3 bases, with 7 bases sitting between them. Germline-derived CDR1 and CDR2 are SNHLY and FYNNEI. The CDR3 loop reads CASSEGGDYEQYF. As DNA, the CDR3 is TGTGCCAGCAGTGAAGGGGGAGACTACGAGCAGTACTTC.

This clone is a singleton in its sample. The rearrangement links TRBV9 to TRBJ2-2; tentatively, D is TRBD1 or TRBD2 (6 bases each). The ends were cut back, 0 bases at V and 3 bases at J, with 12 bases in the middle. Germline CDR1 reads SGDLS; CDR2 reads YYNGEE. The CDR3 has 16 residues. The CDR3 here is CASSVVGGPDTGELFF. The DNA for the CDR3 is TGTGCCAGCAGCGTAGTAGGGGGGCCCGACACCGGGGAGCTGTTTTTT.

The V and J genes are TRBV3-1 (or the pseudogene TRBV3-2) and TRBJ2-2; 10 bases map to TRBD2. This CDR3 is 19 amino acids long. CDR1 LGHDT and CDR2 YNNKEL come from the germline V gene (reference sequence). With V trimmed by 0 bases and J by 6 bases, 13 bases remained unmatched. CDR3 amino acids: CASSQDMGLAIKASGELFF. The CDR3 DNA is TGTGCCAGCAGCCAAGATATGGGACTAGCGATCAAAGCGTCCGGGGAGCTGTTTTTT.

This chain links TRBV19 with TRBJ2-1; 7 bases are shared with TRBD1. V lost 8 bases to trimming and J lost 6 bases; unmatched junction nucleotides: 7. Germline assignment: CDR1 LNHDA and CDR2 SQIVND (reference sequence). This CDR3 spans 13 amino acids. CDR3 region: CASHGSGGNEQFF. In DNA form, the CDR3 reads TGTGCCAGTCATGGATCAGGGGGCAATGAGCAGTTCTTC.

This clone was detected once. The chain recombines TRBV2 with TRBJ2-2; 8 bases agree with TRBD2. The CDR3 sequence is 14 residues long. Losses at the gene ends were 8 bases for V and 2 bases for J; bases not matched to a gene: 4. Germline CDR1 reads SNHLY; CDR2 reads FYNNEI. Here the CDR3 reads CASVGTRNTGELFF. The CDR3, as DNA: TGTGCCAGCGTTGGGACTAGAAACACCGGGGAGCTGTTTTTT.

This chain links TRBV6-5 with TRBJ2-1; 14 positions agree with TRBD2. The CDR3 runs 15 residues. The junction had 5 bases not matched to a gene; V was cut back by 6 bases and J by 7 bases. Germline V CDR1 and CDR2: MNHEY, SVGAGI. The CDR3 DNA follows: TGTGCCAGCAGGTCAGGGACTAGCGGGAGTAATGAGCAGTTCTTC. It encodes CASRSGTSGSNEQFF.

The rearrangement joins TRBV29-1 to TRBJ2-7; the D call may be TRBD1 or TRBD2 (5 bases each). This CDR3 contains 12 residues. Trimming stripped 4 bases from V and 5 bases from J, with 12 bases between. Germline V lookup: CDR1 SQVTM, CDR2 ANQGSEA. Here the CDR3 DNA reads TGCAGCGTTGGCAGGGTCGGGGACGAGCAGTACTTC. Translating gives CSVGRVGDEQYF.

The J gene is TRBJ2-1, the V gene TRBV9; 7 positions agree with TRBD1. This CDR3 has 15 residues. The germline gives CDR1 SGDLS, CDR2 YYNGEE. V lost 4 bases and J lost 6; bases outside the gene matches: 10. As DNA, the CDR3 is TGTGCCAGCAGCCCCGGGACAGTGAAACCCAATGAGCAGTTCTTC. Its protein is CASSPGTVKPNEQFF.